Listed here are 7 T cell receptor beta chains from one sample, sequenced in a study of blood T cell repertoires in COVID-19 (dated by TCRdb to the early 2020s). The library was prepared using the immunoSEQ multiplex PCR assay. TCRdb mirrors the immuneACCESS table, restricted to in-frame sequences. Some clones are absent from its copies; in checked studies, under half trace to an unresolved V gene, and the reason for the others is unknown. The sample data list about 180,000 clones, and approximately 88% of these were observed just once. Clones ranked in the top ten supply 6.5% to 7.5% of the sample. The source material was peripheral blood. The receptors originated from a woman aged 40 to 50 with COVID-19, enrolled during active disease.

V is TRBV18 and J is TRBJ2-1; TRBD2 agrees at 12 bases. J was trimmed by 8 bases and V by 3 bases; bases with no gene match: 8. Germline V gene sequence: CDR1 KGHSH, CDR2 LQKENI. The CDR3 extends over 16 amino acids. CDR3 sequence reads: CASSPPTSGSIYEQFF. In nucleotides, the CDR3 is TGTGCCAGCTCACCCCCGACTAGCGGGAGTATCTATGAGCAGTTCTTC.

The J gene is TRBJ2-7, the V gene TRBV19; TRBD2 matches at 7 bases. CDR1 is LNHDA and CDR2 is SQIVND in the germline V gene (reference sequence). The CDR3 runs 14 residues. The J segment lost 0 bases and the V segment lost 7 bases, leaving 6 bases of the junction unmatched. The CDR3, as DNA: TGTGCCAGTAAAAGGGAGCGGGGCTCCTACGAGCAGTACTTC. Protein sequence: CASKRERGSYEQYF.

This clone was counted between two and nine times. V and J are TRBV3-1 (or the pseudogene TRBV3-2) and TRBJ1-5; 7 bases fit TRBD1. The CDR3 has 17 amino acids. Trimming at V came to 4 bases and at J to 1 base, leaving 10 bases not matched to a gene. Germline CDR1 LGHDT, CDR2 YNNKEL (reference sequence). Here the CDR3 reads CASSLSRGFRSNQPQHF. In DNA form, the CDR3 reads TGTGCCAGCAGCCTATCCAGGGGGTTTAGAAGCAATCAGCCCCAGCATTTT.

The chain links TRBV7-3 to TRBJ2-1, with 12 bases identical to TRBD2. Germline trimming cut 6 bases from V and 0 bases from J; bases unmatched to any gene: 15. Germline V lookup: CDR1 SGHTA, CDR2 FQGTGA. The CDR3 sequence is 20 residues long. CDR3: CASRPLLAGGPTSSYNEQFF. CDR3 sequence (DNA): TGTGCCAGCAGACCACTTCTAGCGGGAGGGCCTACCAGCTCCTACAATGAGCAGTTCTTC.

This clone was observed a few times. V usage is TRBV7-9 and J usage is TRBJ1-5; 7 nucleotides line up with TRBD1. This CDR3 region has 16 residues. With 2 bases clipped from V and 4 bases from J, the junction kept 8 bases outside the gene matches. Per the germline V gene, CDR1 is SEHNR and CDR2 is FQNEAQ (reference sequence). Here the CDR3 DNA reads TGTGCCAGCAGCTTATGGACAGGCGCCCTTAATCAGCCCCAGCATTTT. Its translation is CASSLWTGALNQPQHF.

The J gene is TRBJ1-5, the V gene TRBV18; possible D gene TRBD1, 5 bases. Germline loops: CDR1 KGHSH, CDR2 LQKENI. Trimming pared 2 bases from V and 0 bases from J, leaving 14 bases between. The CDR3 contains 17 residues. The CDR3 here is CASSPDTTGVSNQPQHF. Here the CDR3 DNA reads TGTGCCAGCTCACCAGACACCACAGGAGTTAGCAATCAGCCCCAGCATTTT.

This clone appeared a single time. The gene calls are TRBV19 and TRBJ2-3; TRBD1 matches at 7 bases. Germline-derived CDR1 and CDR2 are LNHDA and SQIVND (reference sequence). The J segment lost 4 bases and the V segment lost 2 bases, leaving 3 bases of the junction unmatched. The CDR3 has 14 residues. The CDR3 loop reads CASSISQGADTQYF. Here the CDR3 DNA reads TGTGCCAGTAGTATAAGTCAGGGGGCAGATACGCAGTATTTT.